The 29 T cell receptor beta chains in this list originate from one sample, sequenced in a study of T-cell memory formation after mild COVID-19. TCRdb re-called the 5' RACE reads through MiXCR, storing one row per CDR3 protein. The profile shows fewer than 700,000 distinct CDR3 sequences, approximately 19% of them singletons. The sample consisted of PBMCs or a T cell subset sorted from them (not recorded which). The receptors come from an adult woman who had mild COVID-19 (a few samples of this study predate the infection). Cell type and time point are not known.

V gene TRBV7-9 combines with J gene TRBJ2-5; tentatively, D is TRBD1 (5 bases). CDR1 and CDR2 from the germline V gene are SEHNR and FQNEAQ (reference sequence). Trimming took 5 bases from V and 2 from J, leaving 12 bases between them. The length of the CDR3 is 14 residues. CDR3 DNA: TGTGCCAGCAGCCAGACAGAAATTCAAGAGACCCAGTACTTC. Its protein is CASSQTEIQETQYF.

This clonotype showed up just a few times. The chain links TRBV7-3 to TRBJ1-1, with D perhaps matching TRBD1 (6 bases). CDR1 and CDR2 from the germline V gene are SGHTA and FQGTGA. V was cut by 1 base and J by 0 bases, with 18 bases left in between. CDR3 size: 18 residues. CDR3 in DNA: TGTGCCAGCAGCTTAAGGGCCCGGCCGGGGACAATGAACACTGAAGCTTTCTTT. It specifies CASSLRARPGTMNTEAFF.

The chain couples TRBV6-2 or TRBV6-3 to TRBJ2-7; TRBD1 aligns across 8 bases. V shed 2 bases and J 6 bases; nucleotides not matched to a gene: 15. This CDR3 region has 17 residues. Germline-derived CDR1 and CDR2 are MNHEY and SVGEGT. The CDR3 spells CASSYLTTFLDRGEQYF. The CDR3 DNA is TGTGCCAGCAGTTACCTTACAACATTCCTCGACAGGGGCGAGCAGTACTTC.

The chain combines TRBV20-1 with TRBJ2-7; TRBD1 is a possible D gene (6 bases). The CDR3 covers 14 residues. Trimming pared 1 base from V and 1 base from J, leaving 11 bases between. Per germline, CDR1 DFQATT and CDR2 SNEGSKA (reference sequence). The CDR3 DNA follows: TGCAGTGCTAGAGTCCCAGGGACATCCTACGAGCAGTACTTC. Protein sequence: CSARVPGTSYEQYF.

The chain uses TRBV27 and TRBJ2-3, with 8 bases aligning to TRBD1. The junction had 12 bases not matched to a gene; V was cut back by 6 bases and J by 4 bases. The CDR3 runs to 16 residues. The germline V gene encodes CDR1 MNHEY and CDR2 SMNVEV (reference sequence). The CDR3 sequence is CASSPRTGMSPDTQYF. CDR3 in DNA: TGTGCCAGCAGCCCCCGGACAGGGATGAGCCCAGATACGCAGTATTTT.

The rearrangement links TRBV29-1 to TRBJ2-4; D perhaps matches TRBD1 (6 bases). This CDR3 spans 13 amino acids. CDR1 and CDR2 (germline): SQVTM, ANQGSEA. The CDR3 reads CSHSGGPKNIQYF. CDR3 DNA: TGCAGTCACTCTGGGGGCCCCAAAAACATTCAGTACTTC.

The chain links TRBV5-1 to TRBJ2-3; maybe TRBD2 (6 bases). The CDR3 sequence is 17 residues long. Per germline, CDR1 SGHRS and CDR2 YFSETQ. V gave up 7 bases and J gave up 2 bases, with 23 bases separating them. The CDR3 protein is CASANPAGTETTDTQYF. CDR3 DNA sequence: TGCGCCAGCGCCAACCCCGCCGGGACTGAAACCACAGATACGCAGTATTTT. The entire variable domain, with the rest obtained from reference TRBV5-1 and TRBJ2-3, is as follows: KAGVTQTPRYLIKTRGQQVTLSCSPISGHRSVSWYQQTPGQGLQFLFEYFSETQRNKGNFPGRFSGRQFSNSRSEMNVSTLELGDSALYLCASANPAGTETTDTQYFGPGTRLTVL.

This clonotype came up a few times. The chain joins TRBV6-5 to TRBJ2-4; no clear D gene. Trimming cost V 6 bases and J 9 bases, with 18 bases left between them. Germline V lookup: CDR1 MNHEY, CDR2 SVGAGI. The CDR3 spans 14 residues. The CDR3 sequence: CASRPPTPPGIQYF. CDR3 sequence (DNA): TGTGCCAGCAGACCGCCGACTCCCCCGGGCATTCAGTACTTC.

The CDR3 DNA follows: TGTGCCAGCAAAACCCAAGGCTATGGCTACACCTTC. This sequence encodes CASKTQGYGYTF. The chain links TRBV12-3 or TRBV12-4 to TRBJ1-2; no reliable D call. The CDR3 has 12 amino acids. V was trimmed by 7 bases and J by 4 bases, leaving 10 bases between them.

The rearrangement joins TRBV7-8 to TRBJ2-2; D is ambiguous. V lost 1 base, J lost 5 bases, and 14 bases lay in between. There are 16 residues in the CDR3. In germline, CDR1 is SGHVS, CDR2 FQNEAQ. The CDR3: CASSLGTVVITGELFF. For the CDR3, the DNA is TGTGCCAGCAGCTTAGGGACGGTGGTGATAACCGGGGAGCTGTTTTTT.

The chain couples TRBV7-2 to TRBJ2-1; D tentatively fits TRBD1 or TRBD2 (5 bases each). Germline V lookup: CDR1 SGHTA, CDR2 FQGNSA. This CDR3 has 15 residues. Trimming removed 5 bases from V and 6 bases from J, with 17 bases in between. CDR3 in amino acids: CASSKPGSRGNEQFF. CDR3 DNA: TGTGCCAGCAGCAAACCGGGATCGAGGGGCAATGAGCAGTTCTTC.

The CDR3 sequence is CASSLGGANNEQFF. Here the CDR3 DNA reads TGTGCCAGCAGCTTAGGTGGGGCTAACAATGAGCAGTTCTTC. This chain joins TRBV7-6 and TRBJ2-1; TRBD1 might be the D (5 bases). Trimming left V 1 base short and J 5 bases short, with 9 bases between. This CDR3 contains 14 residues. The germline V gene has CDR1 SGHVS and CDR2 FNYEAQ.

This clonotype was observed a few times. V gene TRBV3-1 combines with J gene TRBJ1-2; no clear D. The CDR3 runs to 14 residues. Germline V CDR1 and CDR2: LGHDT, YNNKEL (reference sequence). Trimming took off 5 bases at V and 7 bases at J, with 17 bases between the two ends. CDR3 coding DNA: TGTGCCAGCAGCATCAACGCCCTCATCCCTGGCTACACCTTC. Its protein is CASSINALIPGYTF. Full variable domain (rest looked up from reference TRBV3-1 and TRBJ1-2): DTAVSQTPKYLVTQMGNDKSIKCEQNLGHDTMYWYKQDSKKFLKIMFSYNNKELIINETVPNRFSPKSPDKAHLNLHINSLELGDSAVYFCASSINALIPGYTFGSGTRLTVV.

This clonotype has just a few counts. This CDR3 reads CASSPTMAMNTGELFF. The CDR3 bases are TGTGCCAGCAGCCCCACTATGGCTATGAACACCGGGGAGCTGTTTTTT. This sequence joins TRBV7-3 and TRBJ2-2; D gene uncertain. V was cut by 5 bases and J by 1 base, with 14 bases left in between. Germline V gene data show CDR1 as SGHTA and CDR2 as FQGTGA. The length of the CDR3 is 16 residues. The entire variable domain, with the rest obtained from reference TRBV7-3 and TRBJ2-2, is as follows: GAGVSQTPSNKVTEKGKYVELRCDPISGHTALYWYRQSLGQGPEFLIYFQGTGAADDSGLPNDRFFAVRPEGSVSTLKIQRTERGDSAVYLCASSPTMAMNTGELFFGEGSRLTVL.

This clonotype occurred many times. The V gene is TRBV7-2, the J gene TRBJ1-2; 11 bases map to TRBD1. The CDR3 is made up of 14 amino acids. Germline trimming cut 4 bases from V and 8 bases from J; bases unmatched to any gene: 6. The germline V gene encodes CDR1 SGHTA and CDR2 FQGNSA. The chain's CDR3 is CASSSAGTGGGYTF. Here the CDR3 DNA reads TGTGCCAGCAGCTCCGCCGGGACAGGGGGAGGCTACACCTTC.

This clonotype was seen more than once but under ten times. This chain uses TRBV6-1 with TRBJ2-5; 9 nucleotides agree with TRBD1. The junction had 7 bases not matched to a gene; V was cut back by 5 bases and J by 0 bases. Germline CDR1 reads MNHNS; CDR2 reads SASEGT. The CDR3 spans 16 residues. This chain's CDR3 is CASSFDRGVYQETQYF. The CDR3 DNA reads as TGTGCCAGCAGTTTCGACAGGGGGGTCTACCAAGAGACCCAGTACTTC.

This clonotype was found a few times. The chain joins TRBV24-1 to TRBJ1-1; TRBD1 agrees at 9 bases. The V gene end was trimmed by 4 bases and the J gene end by 5 bases; junction bases not matched to a gene: 7. The CDR3 loop spans 15 amino acids. Germline CDR1 KGHDR, CDR2 SFDVKD. CDR3 protein: CATSESGQGITEAFF. In DNA, the CDR3 is TGTGCCACCAGTGAGTCGGGACAGGGAATAACTGAAGCTTTCTTT.

This clonotype was found once. This chain uses TRBV2 with TRBJ2-1; D possibly corresponds to TRBD2 (7 bases). The germline gives CDR1 SNHLY, CDR2 FYNNEI. The ends were cut back, 4 bases at V and 5 bases at J, with 12 bases in the middle. The CDR3 consists of 14 residues. The CDR3 protein is CASSAEGGDNEQFF. CDR3 nucleotide sequence: TGTGCCAGCAGTGCGGAGGGGGGGGACAATGAGCAGTTCTTC.

This clonotype was seen once. The chain carries TRBV5-4 and TRBJ2-6; D might be TRBD1 (5 bases). CDR3 length: 18 amino acids. Trimming took off 6 bases at V and 0 bases at J, with 19 bases between the two ends. Per germline, CDR1 SGHNT and CDR2 YYREEE (reference sequence). CDR3 sequence: CASTHGAGPVSGANVLTF. CDR3 coding DNA: TGTGCCAGCACCCATGGGGCAGGGCCCGTCTCTGGGGCCAACGTCCTGACTTTC. Full variable domain (remainder filled in from reference TRBV5-4 and TRBJ2-6): ETGVTQSPTHLIKTRGQQVTLRCSSQSGHNTVSWYQQALGQGPQFIFQYYREEENGRGNFPPRFSGLQFPNYSSELNVNALELDDSALYLCASTHGAGPVSGANVLTFGAGSRLTVL.

This clonotype was picked up a small number of times. The chain combines TRBV20-1 with TRBJ1-2, with TRBD1 matching 7 bases. The germline gives CDR1 DFQATT, CDR2 SNEGSKA (reference sequence). J lost 4 bases, V lost 5 bases, and 7 bases had no gene match. The CDR3 is 13 residues long. The DNA of the CDR3 is TGCAGTGCTCAAGACAGGGCCCTCTATGGCTACACCTTC. This codes for CSAQDRALYGYTF.

Only a few counts were recorded for this clonotype. The chain recombines TRBV4-2 with TRBJ2-5; 7 positions match TRBD2. Germline CDR1 and CDR2: LGHNA and YNFKEQ. This CDR3 has 13 residues. The V segment lost 3 bases and the J segment 5 bases; nucleotides outside the gene matches: 3. DNA of the CDR3: TGTGCCAGCAGCCAGTTCGGGGGGGAGACCCAGTACTTC. Amino acid sequence: CASSQFGGETQYF.

The rearrangement joins TRBV7-7 to TRBJ2-3; D may match TRBD1 or TRBD2 (5 bases each). Per the germline V gene, CDR1 is SSHAT and CDR2 is FNYEAQ (reference sequence). CDR3 length equals 15 residues. The V end was cut by 5 bases, the J end by 1 base, with 13 bases between. The CDR3 DNA is TGTGCCAGCAGCAAGGGGAGCAGGGGCACAGATACGCAGTATTTT. Translated, it gives CASSKGSRGTDTQYF. Full variable domain (missing parts from reference TRBV7-7 and TRBJ2-3): GAGVSQSPRYKVTKRGQDVTLRCDPISSHATLYWYQQALGQGPEFLTYFNYEAQPDKSGLPSDRFSAERPEGSISTLTIQRTEQRDSAMYRCASSKGSRGTDTQYFGPGTRLTVL.

This clonotype was recorded many times. This chain connects TRBV3-1 to TRBJ2-7; no clear D gene. V lost 4 bases and J lost 3, with 7 bases in between. CDR3 length: 12 amino acids. Germline V gives CDR1 LGHDT, CDR2 YNNKEL (reference sequence). CDR3 nucleotides: TGTGCCAGCAGCCTTCTAGGCTACGAGCAGTACTTC. Protein sequence: CASSLLGYEQYF.

The rearrangement links TRBV7-9 to TRBJ1-2; D is undetermined. The germline V gene encodes CDR1 SEHNR and CDR2 FQNEAQ (reference sequence). The CDR3 consists of 13 residues. Between the trimmed V and J ends, which lost 1 base and 6 bases, there was a span of 9 bases. The CDR3 protein is CASSLEQSHGYTF. For the CDR3, the DNA is TGTGCCAGCAGCTTAGAACAGAGTCATGGCTACACCTTC.

J is TRBJ1-2 and V is TRBV4-1, with 9 nucleotides matching TRBD1. This CDR3 comprises 15 residues. J gave up 6 bases and V 1 base, and 6 bases lay outside the gene matches. Germline V lookup: CDR1 MGHRA, CDR2 YSYEKL. This CDR3 reads CASSQVHRGPDGYTF. CDR3 DNA sequence: TGCGCCAGCAGCCAAGTTCACAGGGGGCCGGATGGCTACACCTTC.

In its sample, this clonotype was seen a few times. The chain is built from TRBV20-1 and TRBJ1-2, with a weak D call TRBD1 (5 bases). CDR3 size: 15 residues. The V gene lost 3 bases and the J gene lost 5 bases, with 19 bases spanning the gap. The germline gives CDR1 DFQATT, CDR2 SNEGSKA (reference sequence). The CDR3 is CSARGSTGFSYGYTF. Written as DNA, the CDR3 is TGCAGTGCTAGGGGGAGCACAGGTTTCTCTTATGGCTACACCTTC.

The table lists this clonotype with a few counts. The chain is built from TRBV7-6 and TRBJ2-7; either TRBD1 or TRBD2 may supply D (5 bases each). Trimming took 2 bases from V and 6 from J, leaving 8 bases between them. Germline assignment: CDR1 SGHVS and CDR2 FNYEAQ. This CDR3 is built from 12 residues. Here the CDR3 DNA reads TGTGCCAGCAGCTTAAGGGGACCCGAGCAGTACTTC. Encoded protein: CASSLRGPEQYF.

This clonotype was observed a handful of times. The chain uses TRBV20-1 and TRBJ2-3; TRBD1 aligns across 12 bases. The CDR3 extends over 14 amino acids. V was pared by 5 bases and J by 5 bases, with 5 bases of the junction left unmatched. Germline lookup yields CDR1 DFQATT and CDR2 SNEGSKA (reference sequence). CDR3 region: CSALGTGGQDTQYF. CDR3 nucleotides: TGCAGTGCTCTCGGGACAGGGGGCCAAGATACGCAGTATTTT.

This chain links TRBV7-3 with TRBJ2-1, with 11 bases lining up with TRBD2. Germline V lookup: CDR1 SGHTA, CDR2 FQGTGA. The length of the CDR3 is 19 residues. Trimming cost V 6 bases and J 2 bases; bases outside gene matches: 15. This chain's CDR3 is CASSRGSGRAEGTYNEQFF. CDR3 sequence (DNA): TGTGCCAGCAGTAGGGGTAGCGGGAGGGCCGAGGGGACCTACAATGAGCAGTTCTTC. Variable domain in full (rest from reference TRBV7-3 and TRBJ2-1): GAGVSQTPSNKVTEKGKYVELRCDPISGHTALYWYRQSLGQGPEFLIYFQGTGAADDSGLPNDRFFAVRPEGSVSTLKIQRTERGDSAVYLCASSRGSGRAEGTYNEQFFGPGTRLTVL.